These 5 T cell receptor beta chains came from one sample sequenced in a study of T-cell memory formation after mild COVID-19. TCRdb processed the 5' RACE reads anew with MiXCR; each CDR3 protein has one entry. The top ten clones hold about 21% of a sample with over 300,000 distinct CDR3 sequences, under 25% of them seen once. Sequencing was done on a sample of PBMCs or a T cell subset sorted from them (not recorded which). Source of these receptors: a man aged 18 to 29 who had mild COVID-19 (a few samples of this study predate the infection). Cell type and time point are not known.

V and J are TRBV6-2 or TRBV6-3 and TRBJ2-1, with D perhaps given as TRBD1 or TRBD2 (5 bases each). Germline V gene data show CDR1 as MNHEY and CDR2 as SVGEGT. The CDR3 covers 18 residues. V was cut by 7 bases and J by 0 bases, with 22 bases left in between. The CDR3 region has the DNA TGTGCCAGCAACACGGGACCACGAACCTACAACTCCTACAATGAGCAGTTCTTC. This translates into CASNTGPRTYNSYNEQFF.

J is TRBJ2-7 and V is TRBV7-2; TRBD1 might be the D (6 bases). Germline values: CDR1 SGHTA, CDR2 FQGNSA. The CDR3 is 15 residues long. V was clipped by 5 bases and J by 2 bases, with 16 bases between them. Written as DNA, the CDR3 is TGTGCCAGCAGCCTATCCACAGGACAGCCCTACGAGCAGTACTTC. This gives the protein CASSLSTGQPYEQYF.

The chain is built from TRBV7-9 and TRBJ2-5, with no clear D. Trimming shortened V by 5 bases and J by 7 bases, and 11 bases separated the two germline ends. The length of the CDR3 is 12 residues. Germline V gene sequence: CDR1 SEHNR, CDR2 FQNEAQ (reference sequence). DNA of the CDR3: TGTGCCAGCAGCCCCTTTCAGGCGACCCAGTACTTC. It codes for CASSPFQATQYF.

This chain links TRBV6-6 with TRBJ2-4; D tentatively reads TRBD1 or TRBD2 (5 bases each). V shed 3 bases and J shed 3 bases, with 18 bases lying between them. The germline CDR1 and CDR2 sequences are MNHNY and SVGAGI (reference sequence). The CDR3 consists of 17 residues. The CDR3 loop reads CASSYGDPTWVKNIQYF. Written as DNA, the CDR3 is TGTGCCAGCAGTTATGGGGACCCCACGTGGGTCAAAAACATTCAGTACTTC.

This chain links TRBV28 with TRBJ2-7, with D maybe TRBD1 (5 bases). The V end lost 3 bases, the J end lost 6 bases, and 9 bases lay between the germline ends. Per germline, CDR1 MDHEN and CDR2 SYDVKM. The length of the CDR3 is 12 residues. This CDR3 is CASSFAGREQYF. CDR3 coding DNA: TGTGCCAGCAGTTTCGCAGGGCGCGAGCAGTACTTC.